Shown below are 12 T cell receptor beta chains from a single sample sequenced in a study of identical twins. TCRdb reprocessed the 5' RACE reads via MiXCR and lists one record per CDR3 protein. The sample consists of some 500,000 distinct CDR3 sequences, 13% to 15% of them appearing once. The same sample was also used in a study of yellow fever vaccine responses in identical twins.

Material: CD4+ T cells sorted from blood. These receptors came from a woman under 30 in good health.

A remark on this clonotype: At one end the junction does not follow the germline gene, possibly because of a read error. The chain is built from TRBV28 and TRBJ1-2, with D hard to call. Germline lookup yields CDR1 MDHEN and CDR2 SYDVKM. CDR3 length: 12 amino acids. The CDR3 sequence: CAFGAREYAYTF. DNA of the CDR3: TGTGCCTTTGGAGCCCGGGAATATGCCTACACCTTC.

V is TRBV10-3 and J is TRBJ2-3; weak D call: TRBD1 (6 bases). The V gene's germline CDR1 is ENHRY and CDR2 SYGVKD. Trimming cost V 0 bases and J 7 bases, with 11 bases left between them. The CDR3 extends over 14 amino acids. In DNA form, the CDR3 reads TGTGCCATCAGTGAGTCGGGCAGGGGTCATACGCAGTATTTT. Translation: CAISESGRGHTQYF.

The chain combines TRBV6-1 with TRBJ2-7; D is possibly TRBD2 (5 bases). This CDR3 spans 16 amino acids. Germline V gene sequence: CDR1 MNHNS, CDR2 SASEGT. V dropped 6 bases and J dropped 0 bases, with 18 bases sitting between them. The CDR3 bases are TGTGCCAGCAGCCCCGACGCTGGACTTGGCTCCTACGAGCAGTACTTC. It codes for CASSPDAGLGSYEQYF.

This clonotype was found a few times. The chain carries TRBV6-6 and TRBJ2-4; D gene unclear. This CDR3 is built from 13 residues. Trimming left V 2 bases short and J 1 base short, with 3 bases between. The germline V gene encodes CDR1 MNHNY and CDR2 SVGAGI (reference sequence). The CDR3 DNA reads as TGTGCCAGCAGTTACGAGGCCAAAAACATTCAGTACTTC. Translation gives CASSYEAKNIQYF.

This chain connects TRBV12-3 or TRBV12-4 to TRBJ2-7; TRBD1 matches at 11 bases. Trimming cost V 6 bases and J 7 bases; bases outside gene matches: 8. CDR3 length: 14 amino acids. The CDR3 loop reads CASRPGQGAREQYF. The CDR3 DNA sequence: TGTGCCAGCAGACCCGGACAGGGGGCGCGGGAGCAGTACTTC.

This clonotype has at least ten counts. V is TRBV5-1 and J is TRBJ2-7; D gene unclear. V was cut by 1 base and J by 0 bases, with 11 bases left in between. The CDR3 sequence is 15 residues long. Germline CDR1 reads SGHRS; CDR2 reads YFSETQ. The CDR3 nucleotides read TGCGCCAGCAGCTTGACCGGGCTGGGCTCCTACGAGCAGTACTTC. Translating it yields CASSLTGLGSYEQYF.

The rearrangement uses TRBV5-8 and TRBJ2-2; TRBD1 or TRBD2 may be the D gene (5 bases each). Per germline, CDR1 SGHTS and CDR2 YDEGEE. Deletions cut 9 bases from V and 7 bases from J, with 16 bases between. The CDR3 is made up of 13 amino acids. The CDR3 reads CAMGPPLIGELFF. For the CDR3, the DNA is TGTGCCATGGGACCCCCGCTTATCGGGGAGCTGTTTTTT.

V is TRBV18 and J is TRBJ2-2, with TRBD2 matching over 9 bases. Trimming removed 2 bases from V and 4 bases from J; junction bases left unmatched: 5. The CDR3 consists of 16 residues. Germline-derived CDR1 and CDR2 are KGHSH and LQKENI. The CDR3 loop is CASSPMLAGTTGELFF. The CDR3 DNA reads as TGTGCCAGCTCACCAATGCTAGCGGGAACCACCGGGGAGCTGTTTTTT. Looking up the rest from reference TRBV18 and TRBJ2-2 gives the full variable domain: NAGVMQNPRHLVRRRGQEARLRCSPMKGHSHVYWYRQLPEEGLKFMVYLQKENIIDESGMPKERFSAEFPKEGPSILRIQQVVRGDSAAYFCASSPMLAGTTGELFFGEGSRLTVL.

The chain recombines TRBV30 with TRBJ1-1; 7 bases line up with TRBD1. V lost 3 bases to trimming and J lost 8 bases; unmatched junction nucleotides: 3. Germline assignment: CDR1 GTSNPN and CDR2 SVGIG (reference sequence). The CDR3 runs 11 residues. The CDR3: CAWSPTGEAFF. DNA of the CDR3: TGTGCCTGGAGCCCGACAGGGGAAGCTTTCTTT.

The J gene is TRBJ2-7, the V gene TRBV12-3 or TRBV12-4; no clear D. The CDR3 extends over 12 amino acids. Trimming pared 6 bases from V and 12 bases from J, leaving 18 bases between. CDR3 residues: CASSPDPIMVYF. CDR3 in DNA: TGTGCCAGCAGCCCCGACCCAATAATGGTGTACTTC.

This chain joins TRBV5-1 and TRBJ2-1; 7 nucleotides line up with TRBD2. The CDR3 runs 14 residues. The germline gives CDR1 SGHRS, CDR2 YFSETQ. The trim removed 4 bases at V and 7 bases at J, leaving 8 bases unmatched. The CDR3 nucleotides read TGCGCCAGCAGCCTAGGACTAGTTGAGAATGAGCAGTTCTTC. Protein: CASSLGLVENEQFF.

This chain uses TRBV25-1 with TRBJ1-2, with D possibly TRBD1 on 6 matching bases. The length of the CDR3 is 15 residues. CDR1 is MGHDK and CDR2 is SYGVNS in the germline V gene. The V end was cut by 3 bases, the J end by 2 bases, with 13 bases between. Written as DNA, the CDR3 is TGTGCCAGCAGTGAGTCGGTACAGGGCAACTATGGCTACACCTTC. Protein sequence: CASSESVQGNYGYTF.